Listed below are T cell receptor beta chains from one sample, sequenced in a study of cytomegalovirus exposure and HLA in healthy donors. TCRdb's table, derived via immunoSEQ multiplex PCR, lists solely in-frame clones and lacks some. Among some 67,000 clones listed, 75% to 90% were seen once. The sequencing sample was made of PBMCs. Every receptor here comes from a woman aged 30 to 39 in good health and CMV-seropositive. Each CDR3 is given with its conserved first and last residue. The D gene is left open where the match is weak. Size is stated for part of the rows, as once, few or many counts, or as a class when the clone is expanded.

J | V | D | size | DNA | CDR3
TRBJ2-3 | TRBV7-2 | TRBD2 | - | TGTGCCAGCAGCATAAAGGGACTAGCGGGAGTTCCGCAGTATTTT | CASSIKGLAGVPQYF
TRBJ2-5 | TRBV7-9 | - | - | TGTGCCAGCAGCCGGACTCGGCAAGAGACCCAGTACTTC | CASSRTRQETQYF
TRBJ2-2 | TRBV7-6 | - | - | TGTGCCAGCAGCTTAGTGGCCAACACCGGGGAGCTGTTTTTT | CASSLVANTGELFF
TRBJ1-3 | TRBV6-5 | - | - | TGTGCCAGCAAAGCCCAGGTGGCGGGAAACACCATATATTTT | CASKAQVAGNTIYF
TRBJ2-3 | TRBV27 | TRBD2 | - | TGTGCCAGCAGTTCTGGTTTGACTAGCGGGAGGGTTAGCACAGATACGCAGTATTTT | CASSSGLTSGRVSTDTQYF
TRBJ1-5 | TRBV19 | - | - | TGTGCCAGTAGTATTCGGGGGATCGTTGGCAATCAGCCCCAGCATTTT | CASSIRGIVGNQPQHF
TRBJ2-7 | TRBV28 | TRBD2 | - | TGTGCCAGCAGTGAACTAGCGGGAGCCTACGAGCAGTACTTC | CASSELAGAYEQYF
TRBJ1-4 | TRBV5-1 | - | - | TGCGCCAGCAGCTCGTCGCCGGGGGGGGAAAAACTGTTTTTT | CASSSSPGGEKLFF
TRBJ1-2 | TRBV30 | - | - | TGTGCCTGGAGCGACCCTGGGGAGGGCTACACCTTC | CAWSDPGEGYTF
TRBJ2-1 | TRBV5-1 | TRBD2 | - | TGCGCCAGCAGCTTACAGCCGGGACTAGAATTTAATGAGCAGTTCTTC | CASSLQPGLEFNEQFF
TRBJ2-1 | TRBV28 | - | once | TGTGCCAGCAGTGAGAACCGGAGGGCGCAGTTCTTC | CASSENRRAQFF
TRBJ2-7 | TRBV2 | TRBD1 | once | TGTGCCAGCACCGGACAGGGGGCGGGAGAGCAGTACTTC | CASTGQGAGEQYF
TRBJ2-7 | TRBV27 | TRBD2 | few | TGTGCCAGCAGTAGCGGGAGCGTAGCCTACGAGCAGTACTTC | CASSSGSVAYEQYF
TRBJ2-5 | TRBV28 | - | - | TGTGCCAGCAGTTTATCTCAGGGGTACGAGACCCAGTACTTC | CASSLSQGYETQYF
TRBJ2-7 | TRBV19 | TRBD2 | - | TGTGCCAGCCGACTAGCGGGAGCCTACGAGCAGTACTTC | CASRLAGAYEQYF
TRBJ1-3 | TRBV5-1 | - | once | TGCGCCAGCAGCCCTTACGGACTGAGCTCTGGAAACACCATATATTTT | CASSPYGLSSGNTIYF
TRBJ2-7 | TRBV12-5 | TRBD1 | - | TGTGCTAGTGGACCCGACAGGGGGCGTTACGAGCAGTACTTC | CASGPDRGRYEQYF
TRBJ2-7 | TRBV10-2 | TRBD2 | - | TGCGCCAGCAGACTGACTAGCGCCGTCTCCTACGAGCAGTACTTC | CASRLTSAVSYEQYF
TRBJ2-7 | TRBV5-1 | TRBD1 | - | TGCGCCAGCAGCCAGACGGGACAGGGGATCAGCGCGAACGAGCAGTACTTC | CASSQTGQGISANEQYF
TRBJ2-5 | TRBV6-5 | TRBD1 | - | TGTGCCAGCAGTAAGGACAGGGGGCGCCAAGAGACCCAGTACTTC | CASSKDRGRQETQYF
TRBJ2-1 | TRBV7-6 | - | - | TGTGCCAGCAGCTCCCACAGGGTAGGGGCGGACAATGAGCAGTTCTTC | CASSSHRVGADNEQFF
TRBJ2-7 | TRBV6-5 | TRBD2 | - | TGTGCCAGCAGCAATAGACTAGCGGGAGGCCACGAGCAGTACTTC | CASSNRLAGGHEQYF
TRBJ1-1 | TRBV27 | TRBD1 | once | TGTGCCAGCAGTTCGGGACAGAGGGAGAGGGCTGAAGCTTTCTTT | CASSSGQRERAEAFF
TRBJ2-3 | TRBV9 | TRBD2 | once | TGTGCCAGCAGCGCGGGGCGGGGGGGGCGGACAGATACGCAGTATTTT | CASSAGRGGRTDTQYF
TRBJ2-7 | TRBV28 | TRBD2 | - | TGTGCCAGCAGTCGCTCCGGGAGGCTCTCCTACGAGCAGTACTTC | CASSRSGRLSYEQYF
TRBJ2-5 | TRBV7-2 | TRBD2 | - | TGTGCCAGCAAATATAGCGGGAGAAGAGAGACCCAGTACTTC | CASKYSGRRETQYF
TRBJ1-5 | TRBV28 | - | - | TGTGCCAGCAGTTTTTCGGTTCGAAATCAGCCCCAGCATTTT | CASSFSVRNQPQHF
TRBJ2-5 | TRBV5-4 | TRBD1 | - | TGTGCCAGCAGTCCCGGACAGGGCCAAGAGACCCAGTACTTC | CASSPGQGQETQYF
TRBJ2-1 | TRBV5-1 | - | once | TGCGCCAGCAGCTTGGAAGGGGTAGGGGGCTACAATGAGCAGTTCTTC | CASSLEGVGGYNEQFF